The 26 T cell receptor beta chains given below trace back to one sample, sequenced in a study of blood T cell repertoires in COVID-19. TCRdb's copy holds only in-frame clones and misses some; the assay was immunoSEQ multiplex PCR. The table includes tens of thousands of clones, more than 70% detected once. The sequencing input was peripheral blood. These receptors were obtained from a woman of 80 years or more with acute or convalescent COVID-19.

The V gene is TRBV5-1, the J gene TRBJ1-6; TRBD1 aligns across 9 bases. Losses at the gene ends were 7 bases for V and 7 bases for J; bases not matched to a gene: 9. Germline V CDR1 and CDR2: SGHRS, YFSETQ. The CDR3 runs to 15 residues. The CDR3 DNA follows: TGCGCCAGCTGTCTCGGACAGGGGAGAAATTCACCCCTCCACTTT. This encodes CASCLGQGRNSPLHF.

As DNA, the CDR3 is TGCGCCAGCAGGTTGCTAACGGGGAGGTACAATGAGCAGTTCTTC. It yields the protein CASRLLTGRYNEQFF. V usage is TRBV5-1 and J usage is TRBJ2-1; the D gene is possibly TRBD2 (6 bases). V dropped 5 bases and J dropped 4 bases, with 16 bases sitting between them. Germline CDR1 is SGHRS and CDR2 is YFSETQ. This CDR3 comprises 15 residues.

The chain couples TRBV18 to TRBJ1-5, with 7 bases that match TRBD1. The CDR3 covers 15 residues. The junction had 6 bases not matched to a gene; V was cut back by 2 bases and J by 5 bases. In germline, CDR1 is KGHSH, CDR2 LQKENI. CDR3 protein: CASSPRTGSDQPQHF. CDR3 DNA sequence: TGTGCCAGCTCACCAAGGACAGGTTCGGATCAGCCCCAGCATTTT. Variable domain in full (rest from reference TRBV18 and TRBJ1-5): NAGVMQNPRHLVRRRGQEARLRCSPMKGHSHVYWYRQLPEEGLKFMVYLQKENIIDESGMPKERFSAEFPKEGPSILRIQQVVRGDSAAYFCASSPRTGSDQPQHFGDGTRLSIL.

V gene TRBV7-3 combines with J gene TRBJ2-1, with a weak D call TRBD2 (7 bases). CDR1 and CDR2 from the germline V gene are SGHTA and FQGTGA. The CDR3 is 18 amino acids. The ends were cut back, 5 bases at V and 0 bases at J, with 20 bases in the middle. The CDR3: CASSRNGGRSSSYNEQFF. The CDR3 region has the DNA TGTGCCAGCAGCCGAAACGGGGGGCGGTCAAGCTCCTACAATGAGCAGTTCTTC.

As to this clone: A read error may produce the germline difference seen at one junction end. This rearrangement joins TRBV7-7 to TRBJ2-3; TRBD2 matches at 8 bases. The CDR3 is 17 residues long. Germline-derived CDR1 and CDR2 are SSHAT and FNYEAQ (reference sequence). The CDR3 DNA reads TGTGCTAGCAGCGAGACCCCAGCGGGAGCCGGCACAGATACGCAGTATTTT. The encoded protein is CASSETPAGAGTDTQYF. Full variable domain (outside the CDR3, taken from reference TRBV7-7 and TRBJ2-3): GAGVSQSPRYKVTKRGQDVTLRCDPISSHATLYWYQQALGQGPEFLTYFNYEAQPDKSGLPSDRFSAERPEGSISTLTIQRTEQRDSAMYRCASSETPAGAGTDTQYFGPGTRLTVL.

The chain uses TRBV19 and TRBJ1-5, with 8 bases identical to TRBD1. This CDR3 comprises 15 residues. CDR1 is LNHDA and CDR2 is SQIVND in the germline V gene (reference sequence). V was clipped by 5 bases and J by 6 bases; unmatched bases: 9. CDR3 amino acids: CASSWTRGQGQPQHF. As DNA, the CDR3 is TGTGCCAGTAGTTGGACCAGGGGGCAGGGTCAGCCCCAGCATTTT. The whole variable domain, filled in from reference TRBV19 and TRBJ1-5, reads DGGITQSPKYLFRKEGQNVTLSCEQNLNHDAMYWYRQDPGQGLRLIYYSQIVNDFQKGDIAEGYSVSREKKESFPLTVTSAQKNPTAFYLCASSWTRGQGQPQHFGDGTRLSIL.

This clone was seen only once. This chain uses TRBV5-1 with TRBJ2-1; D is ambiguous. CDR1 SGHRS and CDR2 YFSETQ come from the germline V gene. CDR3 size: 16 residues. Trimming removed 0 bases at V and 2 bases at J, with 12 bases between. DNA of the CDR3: TGCGCCAGCAGCTTGGAGGCAGGTGGAACCTACAATGAGCAGTTCTTC. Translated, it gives CASSLEAGGTYNEQFF.

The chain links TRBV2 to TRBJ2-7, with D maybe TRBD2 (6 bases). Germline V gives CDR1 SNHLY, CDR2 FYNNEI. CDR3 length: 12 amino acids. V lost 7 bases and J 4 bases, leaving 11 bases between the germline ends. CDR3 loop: CASNGGGYEQYV. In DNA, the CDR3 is TGTGCCAGCAACGGGGGTGGATACGAGCAGTACGTC.

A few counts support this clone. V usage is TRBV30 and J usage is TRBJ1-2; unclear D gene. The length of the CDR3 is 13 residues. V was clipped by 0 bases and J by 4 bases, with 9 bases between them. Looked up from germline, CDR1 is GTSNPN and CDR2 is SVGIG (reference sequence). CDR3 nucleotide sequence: TGTGCCTGGAGTGTTTCAGGACTCTATGGCTACACCTTC. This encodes CAWSVSGLYGYTF. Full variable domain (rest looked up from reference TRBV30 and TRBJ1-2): SQTIHQWPATLVQPVGSPLSLECTVEGTSNPNLYWYRQAAGRGLQLLFYSVGIGQISSEVPQNLSASRPQDRQFILSSKKLLLSDSGFYLCAWSVSGLYGYTFGSGTRLTVV.

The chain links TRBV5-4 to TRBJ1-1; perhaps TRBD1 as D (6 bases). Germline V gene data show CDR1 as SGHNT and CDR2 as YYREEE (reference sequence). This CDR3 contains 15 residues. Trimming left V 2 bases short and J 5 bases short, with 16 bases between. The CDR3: CASSFRGEGGTEAFF. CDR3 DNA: TGTGCCAGCAGCTTTAGGGGGGAGGGTGGTACTGAAGCTTTCTTT.

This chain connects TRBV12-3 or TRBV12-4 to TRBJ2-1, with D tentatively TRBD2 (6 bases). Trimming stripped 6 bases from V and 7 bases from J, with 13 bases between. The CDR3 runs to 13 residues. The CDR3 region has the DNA TGTGCCAGCAGCGGAATGGGGGGTAATGAGCAGTTCTTC. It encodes CASSGMGGNEQFF.

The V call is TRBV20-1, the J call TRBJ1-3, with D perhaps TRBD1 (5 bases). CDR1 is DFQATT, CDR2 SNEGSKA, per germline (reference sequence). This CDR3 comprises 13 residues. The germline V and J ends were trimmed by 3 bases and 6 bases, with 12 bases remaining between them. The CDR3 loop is CSASGAAVNTIYF. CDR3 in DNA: TGCAGTGCTAGTGGGGCCGCAGTAAACACCATATATTTT.

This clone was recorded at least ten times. The CDR3 region is CASSPGQTGELFF. CDR3 DNA: TGTGCCAGTAGCCCGGGACAGACCGGGGAGCTGTTTTTT. J is TRBJ2-2 and V is TRBV19, with 7 positions matching TRBD1. Germline-derived CDR1 and CDR2 are LNHDA and SQIVND (reference sequence). V shed 6 bases and J 5 bases; nucleotides not matched to a gene: 3. The CDR3 runs to 13 residues.

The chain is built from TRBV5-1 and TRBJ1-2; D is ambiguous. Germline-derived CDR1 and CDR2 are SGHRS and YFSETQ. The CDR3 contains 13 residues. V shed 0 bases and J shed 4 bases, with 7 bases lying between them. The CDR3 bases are TGCGCCAGCAGCTTGGACGACATCTATGGCTACACCTTC. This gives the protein CASSLDDIYGYTF.

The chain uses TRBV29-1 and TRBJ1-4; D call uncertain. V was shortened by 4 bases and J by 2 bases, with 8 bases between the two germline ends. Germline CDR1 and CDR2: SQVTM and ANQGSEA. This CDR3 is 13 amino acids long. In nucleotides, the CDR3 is TGCAGCGTTGGGGAGAGGACTAATGAAAAACTGTTTTTT. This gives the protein CSVGERTNEKLFF.

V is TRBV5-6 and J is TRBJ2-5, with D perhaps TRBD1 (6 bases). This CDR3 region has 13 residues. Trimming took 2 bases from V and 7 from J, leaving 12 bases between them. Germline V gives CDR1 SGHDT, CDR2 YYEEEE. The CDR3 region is CASSLDRIVTQYF. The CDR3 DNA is TGTGCCAGCAGCTTAGACAGGATAGTGACCCAGTACTTC.

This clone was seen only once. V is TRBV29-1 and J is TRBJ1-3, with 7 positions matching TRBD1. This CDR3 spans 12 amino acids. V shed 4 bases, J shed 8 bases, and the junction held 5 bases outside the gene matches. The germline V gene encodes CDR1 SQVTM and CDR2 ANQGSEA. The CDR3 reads CSVAGGPDTIYF. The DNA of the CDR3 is TGCAGCGTTGCAGGGGGGCCGGACACCATATATTTT.

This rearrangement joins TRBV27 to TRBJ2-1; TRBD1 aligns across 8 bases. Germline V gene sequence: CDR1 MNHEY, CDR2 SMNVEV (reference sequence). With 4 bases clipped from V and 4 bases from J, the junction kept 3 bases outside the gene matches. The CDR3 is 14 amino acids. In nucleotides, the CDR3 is TGTGCCAGCAGTTCGCGACAGGGGTACAATGAGCAGTTCTTC. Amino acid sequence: CASSSRQGYNEQFF.

CDR3 in amino acids: CATNPAGRNSPLHF. CDR3 DNA: TGTGCCACTAACCCGGCAGGGCGGAATTCACCCCTCCACTTT. The chain combines TRBV19 with TRBJ1-6, with D possibly being TRBD1 (5 bases). The CDR3 runs to 14 residues. Deletions cut 10 bases from V and 7 bases from J, with 17 bases between. CDR1 LNHDA and CDR2 SQIVND come from the germline V gene (reference sequence). Full variable domain (remainder filled in from reference TRBV19 and TRBJ1-6): DGGITQSPKYLFRKEGQNVTLSCEQNLNHDAMYWYRQDPGQGLRLIYYSQIVNDFQKGDIAEGYSVSREKKESFPLTVTSAQKNPTAFYLCATNPAGRNSPLHFGNGTRLTVT.

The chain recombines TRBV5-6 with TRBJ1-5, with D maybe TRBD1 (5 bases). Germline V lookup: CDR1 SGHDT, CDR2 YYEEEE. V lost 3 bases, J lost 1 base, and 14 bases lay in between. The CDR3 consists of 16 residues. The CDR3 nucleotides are TGTGCCAGCAGCTGGTCCCCGGGGGGAAGCAATCAGCCCCAGCATTTT. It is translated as CASSWSPGGSNQPQHF.

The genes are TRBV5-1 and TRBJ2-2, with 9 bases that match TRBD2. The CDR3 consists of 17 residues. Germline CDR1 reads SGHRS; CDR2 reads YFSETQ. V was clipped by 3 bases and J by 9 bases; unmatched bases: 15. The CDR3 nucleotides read TGCGCCAGCAGCTCCCCGGATGGTAGCGGGAGCGAAAGGGAGCTGTTTTTT. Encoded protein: CASSSPDGSGSERELFF.

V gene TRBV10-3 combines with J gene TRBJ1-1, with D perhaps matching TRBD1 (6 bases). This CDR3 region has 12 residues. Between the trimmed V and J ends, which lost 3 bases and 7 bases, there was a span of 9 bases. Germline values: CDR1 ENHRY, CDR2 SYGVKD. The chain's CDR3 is CAISENRDEAFF. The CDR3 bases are TGTGCCATCAGTGAAAACAGGGATGAAGCTTTCTTT.

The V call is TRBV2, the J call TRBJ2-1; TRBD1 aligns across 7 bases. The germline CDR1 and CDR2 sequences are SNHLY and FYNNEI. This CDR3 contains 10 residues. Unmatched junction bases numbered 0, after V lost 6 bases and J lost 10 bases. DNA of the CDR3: TGTGCCAGCAGACAGGGGGAGCAGTTCTTC. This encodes CASRQGEQFF.

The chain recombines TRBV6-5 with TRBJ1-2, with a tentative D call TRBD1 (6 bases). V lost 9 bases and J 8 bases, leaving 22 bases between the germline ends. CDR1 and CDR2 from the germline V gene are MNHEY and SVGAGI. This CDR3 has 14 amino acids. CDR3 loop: CARRNPTGSEGYTF. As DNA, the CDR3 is TGTGCCAGACGAAACCCCACAGGGTCGGAAGGCTACACCTTC.

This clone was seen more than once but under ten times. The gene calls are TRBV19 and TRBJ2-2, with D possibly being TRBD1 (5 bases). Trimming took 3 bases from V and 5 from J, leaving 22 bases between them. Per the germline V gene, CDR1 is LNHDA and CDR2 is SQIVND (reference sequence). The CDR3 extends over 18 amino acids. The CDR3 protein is CASSIPKTEAEWTGELFF. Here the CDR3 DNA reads TGTGCCAGTAGTATCCCCAAGACAGAAGCAGAGTGGACCGGGGAGCTGTTTTTT.

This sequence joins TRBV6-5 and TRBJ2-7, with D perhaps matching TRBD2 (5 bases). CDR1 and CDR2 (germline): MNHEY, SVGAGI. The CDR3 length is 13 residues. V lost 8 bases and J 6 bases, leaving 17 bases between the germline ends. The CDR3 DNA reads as TGTGCCAGCGGACTCCCCGGAGGTGGCGAGCAGTACGTC. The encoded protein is CASGLPGGGEQYV.